These T cell receptor beta chains were read from a single sample in a study of cytomegalovirus exposure and HLA in healthy donors. Using immunoSEQ multiplex PCR, the repertoire was profiled, and TCRdb retains in-frame clones only, with some absent. The repertoire holds around 130,000 clones, under 70% seen once, with around 6.3% in the top ten. Specimen: PBMCs. Every receptor here comes from a woman in her sixties or seventies in good health and CMV-seronegative. The CDR3 runs from the conserved cysteine through the conserved F or W. Fields, in order: J gene, V gene, D gene, clone size, CDR3 protein, CDR3 DNA. D genes are given only for firm matches. Size values are once, few and many counts, or a class for expanded clones, and some rows have none.

>TRBJ2-3|TRBV5-4|TRBD2|.
CASSRPRGLAGGDTQYF
TGTGCCAGCAGCCGCCCTCGGGGACTAGCGGGAGGAGATACGCAGTATTTT
>TRBJ2-2|TRBV27|.|.
CASPTPPNTGELFF
TGTGCCAGCCCTACCCCCCCGAACACCGGGGAGCTGTTTTTT
>TRBJ1-6|TRBV6-5|TRBD1|.
CASSPTGTGNSPLHF
TGTGCCAGCAGTCCCACCGGGACAGGGAATTCACCCCTCCACTTT
>TRBJ1-1|TRBV12-5|.|few
CASAHLTGGSEAFF
TGTGCTAGTGCCCACCTTACAGGAGGGTCTGAAGCTTTCTTT
>TRBJ1-1|TRBV5-1|TRBD1|few
CASSAGQGAGEAFF
TGCGCCAGCAGCGCGGGACAGGGGGCCGGTGAAGCTTTCTTT
>TRBJ2-1|TRBV7-2|TRBD1|.
CASRDNRGYNEQFF
TGTGCCAGCAGAGATAACAGGGGGTACAATGAGCAGTTCTTC
>TRBJ2-1|TRBV27|TRBD2|.
CASSQEKTSGVYNEQFF
TGTGCCAGCAGTCAAGAGAAGACTAGCGGGGTTTACAATGAGCAGTTCTTC
>TRBJ1-2|TRBV7-2|TRBD1|.
CASSLVGGKIDGYTF
TGTGCCAGCAGCTTAGTAGGGGGCAAGATTGATGGCTACACCTTC
>TRBJ2-1|TRBV6-6|TRBD2|few
CASSSGLAGYNEQFF
TGTGCCAGCAGTTCCGGACTAGCGGGATACAATGAGCAGTTCTTC
>TRBJ2-2|TRBV9|.|.
CASSATGNTGELFF
TGTGCCAGCAGCGCGACAGGGAACACCGGGGAGCTGTTTTTT
>TRBJ2-3|TRBV9|TRBD2|.
CASSVEGGGRNTQYF
TGTGCCAGCAGCGTAGAAGGCGGGGGGAGGAATACGCAGTATTTT
>TRBJ1-2|TRBV7-9|.|.
CASSSGQYYGYTF
TGTGCCAGCAGCTCCGGACAGTACTATGGCTACACCTTC
>TRBJ2-5|TRBV7-6|TRBD2|.
CASSLSSGGRGTQYF
TGTGCCAGCAGCTTATCTTCGGGGGGAAGGGGGACCCAGTACTTC
>TRBJ2-1|TRBV6-5|.|.
CASSSRGNYNEQFF
TGTGCCAGCAGTTCTAGGGGGAACTACAATGAGCAGTTCTTC
>TRBJ2-3|TRBV7-8|.|once
CASSRTGLADTQYF
TGTGCCAGCAGCCGAACAGGGCTTGCAGATACGCAGTATTTT
>TRBJ2-5|TRBV4-1|.|.
CASSQVWQETQYF
TGCGCCAGCAGCCAAGTGTGGCAGGAGACCCAGTACTTC
>TRBJ2-5|TRBV6-5|TRBD1|.
CASSLQGGTQYF
TGTGCCAGCAGTCTACAGGGGGGGACCCAGTACTTC
>TRBJ1-6|TRBV19|TRBD1|.
CASSGGTGPSPLHF
TGTGCCAGTTCGGGGGGGACAGGGCCTTCACCCCTCCACTTT
>TRBJ1-3|TRBV6-5|.|few
CASSEVVGNTIYF
TGTGCCAGCAGCGAGGTCGTTGGAAACACCATATATTTT
>TRBJ1-4|TRBV7-2|.|many
CASSPDTEKLFF
TGTGCCAGCAGCCCTGACACGGAAAAACTGTTTTTT
>TRBJ2-3|TRBV7-2|.|.
CASKIAADTQYF
TGTGCCAGCAAGATAGCCGCAGATACGCAGTATTTT
>TRBJ2-3|TRBV7-9|.|few
CASSLNPGDTQYF
TGTGCCAGCAGCCTCAACCCAGGGGATACGCAGTATTTT
>TRBJ1-5|TRBV19|TRBD1|.
CASKSRGESSNQLQHF
TGTGCCAGTAAGTCCAGGGGGGAGAGTAGCAATCAGCTCCAGCATTTT
>TRBJ2-3|TRBV5-1|TRBD2|.
CASSLGWAGGPDTQYF
TGCGCCAGCAGCTTGGGGTGGGCGGGGGGGCCAGATACGCAGTATTTT
>TRBJ1-2|TRBV6-5|.|.
CASSYRGGAGYTF
TGTGCCAGCAGTTACAGGGGGGGCGCAGGCTACACCTTC
>TRBJ2-5|TRBV29-1|TRBD2|.
CSADLAGGRETQYF
TGCAGCGCCGACCTAGCGGGGGGACGGGAGACCCAGTACTTC
>TRBJ2-5|TRBV7-8|TRBD2|.
CASSARGAGGPQETQYF
TGTGCCAGCAGCGCCCGAGGGGCGGGAGGACCCCAAGAGACCCAGTACTTC
>TRBJ1-2|TRBV9|.|few
CASSATGTYGYTF
TGTGCCAGCAGCGCTACAGGGACATATGGCTACACCTTC
>TRBJ2-3|TRBV29-1|.|.
CSVDQGTDTQYF
TGCAGCGTTGACCAGGGCACAGATACGCAGTATTTT
>TRBJ1-2|TRBV19|.|.
CASNQGGTNYGYTF
TGTGCCAGTAACCAGGGAGGGACTAACTATGGCTACACCTTC
>TRBJ2-3|TRBV10-3|.|.
CAISGSGDADTQYF
TGTGCCATCAGTGGCTCGGGAGACGCAGATACGCAGTATTTT
>TRBJ2-5|TRBV6-5|TRBD2|.
CASSSGLAGETQYF
TGTGCCAGCAGTTCCGGACTAGCGGGGGAGACCCAGTACTTC
>TRBJ1-1|TRBV6-1|TRBD1|.
CASRDRAATEAFF
TGTGCCAGCAGAGACAGGGCGGCCACTGAAGCTTTCTTT
>TRBJ1-2|TRBV4-1|.|.
CASSEAPSGYTF
TGCGCCAGCAGCGAGGCCCCTTCTGGCTACACCTTC
>TRBJ2-5|TRBV5-4|TRBD1|.
CASSQGQARETQYF
TGTGCCAGCAGCCAGGGACAGGCTAGAGAGACCCAGTACTTC
>TRBJ1-4|TRBV28|.|.
CASGLQGGQEKLFF
TGTGCCAGCGGCCTACAGGGTGGCCAGGAAAAACTGTTTTTT
>TRBJ2-5|TRBV28|.|.
CASSLPGIQETQYF
TGTGCCAGCAGTTTACCCGGGATCCAAGAGACCCAGTACTTC
>TRBJ1-1|TRBV9|.|.
CASSVEEGTEAFF
TGTGCCAGCAGCGTAGAGGAGGGCACTGAAGCTTTCTTT
>TRBJ2-7|TRBV18|.|.
CASSPVGTGYEQYF
TGTGCCAGCTCACCAGTGGGCACCGGCTACGAGCAGTACTTC
>TRBJ2-7|TRBV15|.|.
CATKPAGPGEQYF
TGTGCCACCAAACCGGCGGGCCCGGGCGAGCAGTACTTC
>TRBJ2-7|TRBV27|TRBD2|.
CASIIRASGESNYEQYF
TGTGCCAGCATCATACGGGCTAGCGGGGAATCTAATTACGAGCAGTACTTC
>TRBJ2-7|TRBV5-1|.|few
CASSLGTVLDEQYF
TGCGCCAGCAGCTTGGGCACAGTGCTGGACGAGCAGTACTTC
>TRBJ1-2|TRBV2|TRBD1|.
CASRRQGNYGYTF
TGTGCCAGCAGGAGACAGGGTAACTATGGCTACACCTTC
>TRBJ1-1|TRBV11-1|.|few
CASTPGGFGTEAFF
TGTGCCAGCACCCCGGGGGGATTTGGTACTGAAGCTTTCTTT
>TRBJ2-7|TRBV19|.|.
CASSSGGRPYEQYF
TGTGCCAGTAGTTCGGGGGGCCGGCCCTACGAGCAGTACTTC
>TRBJ2-7|TRBV19|TRBD1|few
CASSTTGGYEQYF
TGTGCCAGTAGTACCACAGGGGGGTACGAGCAGTACTTC
>TRBJ2-3|TRBV5-1|.|.
CASKRVGTDTQYF
TGCGCCAGTAAACGGGTGGGCACAGATACGCAGTATTTT
>TRBJ2-1|TRBV6-6|TRBD2|.
CASSPPLAGGPGSQFF
TGTGCCAGCAGCCCCCCTCTAGCGGGAGGGCCAGGGTCGCAGTTCTTC
>TRBJ2-3|TRBV9|.|.
CASSVAPPDTQYF
TGTGCCAGCAGCGTAGCTCCCCCAGATACGCAGTATTTT
>TRBJ2-1|TRBV5-6|TRBD2|few
CASSDFTSGRRDEQFF
TGTGCCAGCAGCGACTTTACTAGCGGGAGAAGGGATGAGCAGTTCTTC
>TRBJ2-5|TRBV27|.|.
CASTPTGQGSPTDQETQYF
TGCGCCAGCACCCCTACCGGTCAGGGTAGCCCCACTGACCAAGAGACCCAGTACTTC
>TRBJ1-2|TRBV14|.|few
CASSQDYSHGYTF
TGTGCCAGCAGCCAAGATTACAGCCATGGCTACACCTTC
>TRBJ2-5|TRBV2|TRBD1|.
CASSEEAPGTGRETQYF
TGTGCCAGCAGTGAAGAAGCCCCCGGGACAGGGAGGGAGACCCAGTACTTC
>TRBJ2-1|TRBV5-1|.|.
CASSLARGRPPHSYNEQFF
TGCGCCAGCAGCTTGGCGCGGGGAAGGCCGCCGCACTCCTACAATGAGCAGTTCTTC
>TRBJ2-5|TRBV5-1|.|.
CASSLWGGQGTQYF
TGCGCCAGCAGCTTGTGGGGGGGCCAAGGGACCCAGTACTTC
>TRBJ1-1|TRBV5-1|.|.
CASSVGVEAAEAFF
TGCGCCAGCAGCGTAGGGGTTGAAGCTGCTGAAGCTTTCTTT